Listed below are T cell receptor beta chains from one sample, sequenced in a study of blood T cell repertoires in COVID-19. Generated by immunoSEQ multiplex PCR, the TCRdb table keeps only in-frame clones and is missing some. The sample shows tens of thousands of clones, approximately 85% of them seen only once. The sample was peripheral blood. The receptors were sampled from a man aged 45-60 years with active COVID-19. The CDR3 runs from the conserved cysteine through the conserved F or W. Fields, in order: D gene, clone size, J gene, V gene, CDR3 protein, CDR3 DNA. A D gene is named only where the DNA matches it firmly. For some rows the clone size is stated as once, few or many, or as a class when expanded; others skip it.

TRBD1	NA	TRBJ1-1	TRBV5-1	CASSPLPGQGRSEAFF	TGCGCCAGCAGCCCTCTTCCGGGACAGGGACGCTCTGAAGCTTTCTTT
TRBD2	once	TRBJ2-3	TRBV6-5	CASRRSGGVGDTQYF	TGTGCCAGCAGACGTAGCGGGGGGGTAGGTGATACGCAGTATTTT
TRBD2	NA	TRBJ2-7	TRBV11-2	CASSSSGATAYEQYF	TGTGCCAGCAGCTCGAGCGGGGCTACCGCCTACGAGCAGTACTTC
TRBD2	NA	TRBJ2-2	TRBV7-3	CASSLTGRGKTGELFF	TGTGCCAGCAGCTTAACGGGGCGGGGGAAGACCGGGGAGCTGTTTTTT
NA	NA	TRBJ2-2	TRBV5-6	CASSLRTAGSGELFF	TGTGCCAGCAGCTTGAGGACAGCGGGATCCGGGGAGCTGTTTTTT
NA	NA	TRBJ1-2	TRBV9	CASSVGGFDGYTF	TGTGCCAGCAGCGTGGGCGGGTTCGATGGCTACACCTTC
NA	NA	TRBJ1-2	TRBV14	CASSQRASYGYTF	TGTGCCAGCAGCCAGAGGGCCTCCTATGGCTACACCTTC
TRBD1	NA	TRBJ1-4	TRBV7-9	CASSLAGTGVEKLFF	TGTGCCAGCAGCCTCGCCGGGACAGGGGTTGAAAAACTGTTTTTT
NA	NA	TRBJ1-3	TRBV9	CASSVRSSGNTIYF	TGTGCCAGCAGCGTAAGGAGCTCTGGAAACACCATATATTTT
NA	NA	TRBJ2-3	TRBV9	CASSVASGTVPDTQYF	TGTGCCAGCAGCGTAGCTTCCGGGACTGTCCCAGATACGCAGTATTTT
TRBD2	NA	TRBJ2-4	TRBV5-4	CASSSGTSVKNIQYF	TGTGCCAGCAGCTCCGGGACTAGCGTCAAAAACATTCAGTACTTC
NA	NA	TRBJ1-1	TRBV2	CASSLSRGDTEAFF	TGTGCCAGCAGCCTCTCTCGGGGGGACACTGAAGCTTTCTTT
TRBD2	NA	TRBJ2-5	TRBV2	CASSRSGGGLQETQYF	TGTGCCAGTTCAAGGAGCGGGGGGGGCCTCCAAGAGACCCAGTACTTC
NA	NA	TRBJ2-1	TRBV15	CATSLNRENVQEQFF	TGTGCCACCAGCCTGAACAGGGAAAATGTACAGGAGCAGTTCTTC
NA	NA	TRBJ1-6	TRBV18	CASSPPGSEGSPLHF	TGTGCCAGCTCACCCCCCGGGTCAGAAGGATCACCCCTCCACTTT
NA	NA	TRBJ2-7	TRBV4-1	CASSQEKKSGPYEQYF	TGCGCCAGCAGCCAAGAAAAAAAAAGCGGGCCTTACGAGCAGTACTTC
NA	once	TRBJ2-7	TRBV7-8	CASSPPDRMSYEQYF	TGTGCCAGCAGCCCGCCCGACAGGATGTCCTACGAGCAGTACTTC
NA	NA	TRBJ2-7	TRBV5-8	CASSLRGRPQGEQYF	TGTGCCAGCAGCTTGCGAGGCCGTCCTCAGGGCGAGCAGTACTTC
TRBD1	NA	TRBJ2-2	TRBV5-4	CASSLTEGAKVAGELFF	TGTGCCAGCAGCTTGACAGAGGGGGCGAAAGTGGCCGGGGAGCTGTTTTTT
NA	NA	TRBJ2-1	TRBV5-6	CASRTVDEQFF	TGTGCCAGCAGAACGGTCGATGAGCAGTTCTTC
NA	NA	TRBJ1-1	TRBV12-3/TRBV12-4	CASREDWTEAFF	TGTGCCAGCAGGGAGGATTGGACTGAAGCTTTCTTT
TRBD2	NA	TRBJ2-1	TRBV6-2/TRBV6-3	CASSVDRGSGGKFF	TGTGCCAGCAGCGTGGATCGGGGGAGCGGGGGGAAGTTCTTC
NA	NA	TRBJ2-5	TRBV21-1	CASSPRFLSGAQETQYF	TGTGCCAGCAGCCCGCGCTTTCTTAGCGGGGCCCAAGAGACCCAGTACTTC
NA	once	TRBJ1-1	TRBV3-1/TRBV3-2	CASCSPGGEAFF	TGTGCCAGCTGCTCCCCGGGGGGAGAAGCTTTCTTT
NA	NA	TRBJ1-3	TRBV7-8	CASSLVGSSYSGNTIYF	TGTGCCAGCAGCTTAGTGGGCAGCTCGTACTCTGGAAACACCATATATTTT
NA	NA	TRBJ2-3	TRBV5-6	CASSLRSGALTDTQYF	TGTGCCAGCAGCTTGCGTAGCGGTGCCCTCACAGATACGCAGTATTTT
TRBD1	once	TRBJ1-1	TRBV7-2	CASSSDRVNTEAFF	TGTGCCAGCAGTTCCGACAGGGTGAACACTGAAGCTTTCTTT
NA	NA	TRBJ1-2	TRBV12-3/TRBV12-4	CASSLGARGYTF	TGTGCCAGCAGTTTAGGGGCCCGAGGCTACACCTTC
TRBD1	NA	TRBJ2-7	TRBV27	CASSSPGQGVHEQYF	TGTGCCAGCAGTTCCCCGGGACAGGGGGTCCACGAGCAGTACTTC
TRBD1	NA	TRBJ2-3	TRBV7-8	CASSADRGRTDTQYF	TGTGCCAGCAGCGCTGACAGGGGGCGAACAGATACGCAGTATTTT
NA	NA	TRBJ1-1	TRBV4-3	CASSLNLGRRAFF	TGCGCCAGCAGCCTGAACCTGGGGCGGCGAGCTTTCTTT
NA	NA	TRBJ2-7	TRBV2	CASSLGLGEQYF	TGTGCCAGCAGCCTGGGTCTCGGGGAGCAGTACTTC
NA	NA	TRBJ1-2	TRBV12-3/TRBV12-4	CASSLTRDDGYTF	TGTGCCAGCAGTTTAACCAGGGATGATGGCTACACCTTC
TRBD2	few	TRBJ2-1	TRBV6-6	CASSSIAGGHNEQFF	TGTGCCAGCAGTTCCATAGCGGGGGGTCACAATGAGCAGTTCTTC
TRBD1	NA	TRBJ1-6	TRBV6-5	CASRNRGEGKSPLHF	TGTGCCAGCAGGAACAGGGGAGAGGGAAAGTCACCCCTCCACTTT
NA	NA	TRBJ1-3	TRBV4-2	CASSQRLDSGNTIYF	TGTGCCAGCAGCCAACGCTTAGATTCCGGAAACACCATATATTTT
NA	NA	TRBJ1-6	TRBV23-1	CASSQSVPGHNSPLHF	TGCGCCAGCAGTCAATCTGTGCCAGGGCATAATTCACCCCTCCACTTT
TRBD1	NA	TRBJ2-3	TRBV7-2	CASSLRQGADTQYF	TGTGCCAGCAGCCTACGACAGGGCGCAGATACGCAGTATTTT
NA	NA	TRBJ2-5	TRBV9	CASSPGGGARETQYF	TGTGCCAGCAGTCCTGGAGGGGGCGCGAGGGAGACCCAGTACTTC
TRBD1	NA	TRBJ2-5	TRBV5-4	CASSLATGGRVETQYF	TGTGCCAGCAGCTTGGCGACAGGGGGCCGCGTGGAGACCCAGTACTTC
TRBD2	NA	TRBJ2-7	TRBV6-6	CASSPPTSGAYEQYF	TGTGCCAGCAGTCCACCGACTAGCGGAGCCTACGAGCAGTACTTC
NA	NA	TRBJ1-5	TRBV2	CASSRGMGNQPQHF	TGTGCCAGCAGTCGGGGGATGGGCAATCAGCCCCAGCATTTT
NA	NA	TRBJ2-1	TRBV5-1	CASSLDGSSYNEQFF	TGCGCCAGCAGCTTGGATGGCAGTTCCTACAATGAGCAGTTCTTC
TRBD1	once	TRBJ2-7	TRBV10-1	CASSESRLRDSRREQYF	TGCGCCAGCAGTGAGTCTCGACTCCGGGACAGCCGCCGGGAGCAGTACTTC
TRBD1	NA	TRBJ1-2	TRBV3-1/TRBV3-2	CASSHGQGDGYTF	TGTGCCAGCAGCCACGGACAGGGTGATGGCTACACCTTC